This entry features one TCR beta chain sequence. No antigen is known for it. This entry is derived from a study of identical twins. Findings and limits, study-wide: Cord blood beta clonotypes present at high abundance carried fewer insertions; no such pattern appeared in memory repertoires.

All donors were healthy Caucasians. Trimming took off 1 base at V and 6 bases at J, with 17 bases between the two ends. The CDR3 consists of 15 residues. Germline CDR1 SGHRS, CDR2 YFSETQ. The authors used template switching to add a universal primer site and gave cDNA unique molecular identifiers. MiXCR, applied by TCRdb to the 5' RACE reads, yields one record per CDR3 protein. Of 450,000 to 650,000 distinct CDR3 sequences listed, around 9.6% were seen once; the top ten hold roughly 3%. The same sample was also used in a study of yellow fever vaccine responses in identical twins.

The source is a woman younger than 35 in good health. The rearrangement links TRBV5-1 to TRBJ2-7; possible D gene TRBD2, 5 bases. The specimen was PBMCs. The CDR3 coding sequence is TGCGCCAGCAGCTTGACCGGGGTGGGGTTGGGCGAGCAGTACTTC. It yields the protein CASSLTGVGLGEQYF.